A selection of T cell receptor beta chains follows, all from one sample in a study of regulatory T cells in long-lasting Graves disease. TCRdb fed the multiplex PCR reads into MiXCR, producing one record per CDR3 protein. Of 430,000 or so distinct CDR3 sequences listed, 21% are singletons. The sample in question was peripheral blood mononuclear cells (PBMCs), obtained when the disease was refractory, from a patient treated with antithyroid drugs. Source of these receptors: a female donor with Graves disease. CDR3s include the opening cysteine and the closing phenylalanine or tryptophan. D genes are given only for firm matches. Clone sizes are given selectively: once, few, many, or a class where the clone is expanded.

abundance,v_gene,j_gene,d_gene,CDR3aa,CDR3nt
many,TRBV12-3/TRBV12-4,TRBJ1-3,NA,CASSSAGSSGNTIYF,TGTGCCAGCAGTTCTGCAGGGAGTTCTGGAAACACCATATATTTT
NA,TRBV28,TRBJ2-1,NA,CASSLVYEQFF,TGTGCCAGCAGTTTGGTATATGAGCAGTTCTTC
many,TRBV9,TRBJ1-4,TRBD1,CASSVAGTGGEKLFF,TGTGCCAGCAGCGTAGCCGGGACAGGCGGCGAAAAACTGTTTTTT
many,TRBV28,TRBJ2-2,NA,CASSPDLTNTGELFF,TGTGCCAGCAGCCCTGACCTAACGAACACCGGGGAGCTGTTTTTT
NA,TRBV3-1,TRBJ2-1,TRBD2,CASSQGLAGGLYNEQFF,TGTGCCAGCAGCCAAGGATTAGCGGGAGGTCTCTACAATGAGCAGTTCTTC
NA,TRBV5-1,TRBJ1-6,NA,CASSQRGDPGRSLHF,TGCGCCAGCAGCCAACGAGGGGACCCGGGTAGGTCCCTCCACTTT
many,TRBV6-2/TRBV6-3,TRBJ2-7,TRBD2,CASALAGGPYEQYF,TGTGCCAGCGCTCTAGCGGGAGGTCCCTACGAGCAGTACTTC
many,TRBV28,TRBJ1-4,TRBD1,CASSAADRLNEKLFF,TGTGCCAGCAGCGCCGCGGACAGGCTAAATGAAAAACTGTTTTTT
NA,TRBV28,TRBJ2-3,NA,CASSPGPFTDTQYF,TGTGCCAGCAGCCCCGGACCGTTCACAGATACGCAGTATTTT
NA,TRBV13,TRBJ2-1,NA,CASSSPVFEQFF,TGTGCCAGCAGCTCCCCCGTTTTCGAGCAGTTCTTC
NA,TRBV11-2,TRBJ2-2,TRBD2,CASIWGEGLGELFF,TGTGCCAGCATTTGGGGGGAGGGCCTCGGGGAGCTGTTTTTT
NA,TRBV7-9,TRBJ1-5,NA,CASSLEYVSPKTLSNQPQHF,TGTGCCAGCAGCTTAGAGTATGTCAGCCCAAAAACCCTTAGTAATCAGCCCCAGCATTTT
few,TRBV18,TRBJ2-5,NA,CASSPKTGREKLETQYF,TGTGCCAGCTCACCAAAGACGGGACGGGAAAAGCTGGAGACCCAGTACTTC
many,TRBV12-3/TRBV12-4,TRBJ1-2,NA,CASRDRDRANYGYTF,TGTGCCAGCAGAGATCGGGACCGCGCTAACTATGGCTACACCTTC
many,TRBV6-2/TRBV6-3,TRBJ2-7,TRBD2,CASSYRGRTRYEQYF,TGTGCCAGCAGTTATCGCGGGAGGACTAGATACGAGCAGTACTTC
many,TRBV24-1,TRBJ2-6,TRBD1,CATSLGTDLREANVLTF,TGTGCCACCAGTTTAGGGACAGATTTACGTGAGGCCAACGTCCTGACTTTC
few,TRBV18,TRBJ1-1,NA,CASVIDTEAFF,TGTGCCAGCGTGATCGACACTGAAGCTTTCTTT
many,TRBV11-2,TRBJ1-4,NA,CASSQGSGQELFF,TGTGCCAGCAGCCAGGGTTCGGGGCAGGAACTGTTTTTT
many,TRBV2,TRBJ1-1,TRBD1,CASSEAIQGASEAFF,TGTGCCAGCAGTGAAGCAATACAGGGGGCGTCTGAAGCTTTCTTT
few,TRBV18,TRBJ2-7,NA,CASSPWRPTSTGYCEQYF,TGTGCCAGCTCACCGTGGCGGCCAACCTCTACAGGGTATTGCGAGCAGTACTTC
NA,TRBV7-9,TRBJ2-7,NA,CASSLGSRAGPAYYEQYF,TGTGCCAGCAGCTTAGGGTCTCGGGCGGGGCCGGCCTACTACGAGCAGTACTTC